This TCR beta chain derives from a study of blood T cell repertoires in COVID-19 (dated by TCRdb to 2020 to 2022). The study in broad terms: Collaborator samples came from the United States, Italy and Spain and covered acute and convalescent phases of COVID-19. The prospective study material was composed of cDNA or gDNA derived from T cells, B-cell-depleted T cells, or PBMCs. Deeply sampled blood TCRbeta repertoires from subjects exposed to, actively infected with, or recovered from COVID-19 were included in the dataset. A freely available public database, intended as a resource for researchers studying the immune response to SARS-CoV-2, is where the repertoires were released. Samples were obtained from the ongoing ImmuneRACE study (first 160 participants) and from 1,254 subjects provided by 6 global collaborators. The sample metadata nearly always contained a de-identified subject ID, COVID-19 status, age in years and sex. HLA class I and class II types, where available, came from metadata supplied by the sample provider rather than from assay-based typing. Results the study describes overall, beyond this receptor: The amount of clinical and demographic metadata varied by source and participant and was provided uncurated.

Samples from volunteer blood donors who had recovered from COVID-19 were contributed by a second Seattle source. Collaborating institutions collected whole blood in K2EDTA tubes following their own protocols. For TCRbeta analysis, collaborators shipped samples as frozen whole blood, isolated PBMCs, or DNA extracted from either of those sample types. Turning to this clone: Its antigen specificity is not known. No base qualities exist here, and no much larger clone lies one base off it.

CDR1 and CDR2 were assigned from the germline V gene as MGHDK and SYGVNS. From cysteine to phenylalanine, the CDR3 is 17 amino acids long. Only CDR3 DNA remains: 51 bases, in frame from the first base. A distance of 14 bases separates the germline ends of V and J, which lose 2 bases and 0 bases respectively. TCRbeta CDR3 regions were amplified from genomic DNA using the immunoSEQ Assay, a bias-controlled multiplex PCR. Under the source paper's analysis protocol: Nucleated cell counts per sample were estimated from amplification of reference gene primers within the assay. To quantify the absolute abundance of each unique TCRbeta CDR3 rearrangement, sequence reads were collapsed and filtered. Productive Simpson clonality was computed per sample as the square root of Simpson's diversity index over productive rearrangements. This is the immuneACCESS table as TCRdb keeps it, with only in-frame sequences that have V and J called. A part of the clones is gone; compared with another copy, unresolved V genes explain less than half, and the rest is unexplained. V, J and clone size derive from that table, while D and trimming were established from the DNA sequence. The sample yields 250,000 to 350,000 clones; around 92% were counted once. Under 6.5% of the sample goes to the ten largest clones.

The sequenced sample consisted of peripheral blood. The source is a man younger than 35 who had recovered from COVID-19. The chain links TRBV25-1 with TRBJ1-3; D gene: possibly TRBD1, on 5 matching bases. The base sequence is TGTGCCAGCAGTGAACCTTTCGGGGGATACTCTGGAAACACCATATATTTT. Its translation is CASSEPFGGYSGNTIYF.